What follows are 8 T cell receptor beta chains derived from one specimen sequenced in a study of shared clonotypes between healthy human individuals. Assay used: immunoSEQ multiplex PCR; TCRdb lists only in-frame clones, some missing. The repertoire holds 2 million to 2.5 million clones, with less than 95% as singletons. The sequencing sample was made of naive CD4+ T cells from PBMCs. Indicated subset: CD45RA+ positively selected. These receptors all stem from a man aged 18 to 29 in good health. Some clones in this sample may be carry-over from other donors' samples.

This CDR3 reads CAISELGPGSIGYTF. The CDR3 DNA reads as TGTGCCATCAGTGAGCTGGGCCCCGGATCAATCGGCTACACCTTC. The V gene is TRBV10-3, the J gene TRBJ1-2; D gene ambiguous. Germline lookup yields CDR1 ENHRY and CDR2 SYGVKD. The CDR3 consists of 15 residues. V dropped 2 bases and J dropped 8 bases, with 18 bases sitting between them.

The chain links TRBV7-2 to TRBJ2-3; the D is unclear. This CDR3 spans 14 amino acids. V was cut by 1 base and J by 4 bases, with 9 bases left in between. CDR1 and CDR2 from the germline V gene are SGHTA and FQGNSA. CDR3 region: CASSLVQFPDTQYF. In DNA form, the CDR3 reads TGTGCCAGCAGCTTAGTACAGTTCCCAGATACGCAGTATTTT.

The chain combines TRBV29-1 with TRBJ1-1, with D perhaps matching TRBD1 (6 bases). Germline CDR1 SQVTM, CDR2 ANQGSEA. V lost 7 bases to trimming and J lost 4 bases, with 10 bases between them. The CDR3 totals 11 residues. The CDR3 DNA reads as TGCAGCGGGGGGCGGGCCACTGAAGCTTTCTTT. Translated, it gives CSGGRATEAFF.

The chain carries TRBV18 and TRBJ1-2; D may be TRBD1 (6 bases). The CDR3 totals 16 residues. Germline CDR1 KGHSH, CDR2 LQKENI. Trimming removed 3 bases at V and 1 base at J, with 15 bases between. The CDR3: CASSPKRTELNYGYTF. The CDR3 DNA reads as TGTGCCAGCTCACCGAAAAGGACAGAGCTTAACTATGGCTACACCTTC.

V usage is TRBV7-9 and J usage is TRBJ2-7; TRBD1 or TRBD2 may be the D gene (5 bases each). The CDR3 is made up of 13 amino acids. CDR1 is SEHNR and CDR2 is FQNEAQ in the germline V gene (reference sequence). V lost 7 bases to trimming and J lost 2 bases, with 12 bases between them. The CDR3 nucleotides read TGTGCCAGCACCCGAGGGACGGCCTACGAGCAGTACTTC. Its translation: CASTRGTAYEQYF.

The chain carries TRBV19 and TRBJ1-2, with D uncertain. The V end was cut by 5 bases, the J end by 1 base, with 11 bases between. The CDR3 has 14 amino acids. Germline CDR1 reads LNHDA; CDR2 reads SQIVND (reference sequence). The DNA for the CDR3 is TGTGCCAGTAGTCTCCGGATGTTTAACTATGGCTACACCTTC. The encoded protein is CASSLRMFNYGYTF.

To note about this clone: Other DNA sequences in the sample encode the same CDR3. The DNA of the CDR3 is TGTGCCAGCAGCCCCTCCCCCTACGAGCAGTACTTC. This sequence encodes CASSPSPYEQYF. V and J are TRBV7-9 and TRBJ2-7, with no clear D. The CDR3 is 12 amino acids. CDR1 and CDR2 (germline): SEHNR, FQNEAQ (reference sequence). The V gene lost 5 bases and the J gene lost 2 bases, with 7 bases spanning the gap. Complete variable domain (other parts from reference TRBV7-9 and TRBJ2-7): DTGVSQNPRHKITKRGQNVTFRCDPISEHNRLYWYRQTLGQGPEFLTYFQNEAQLEKSRLLSDRFSAERPKGSFSTLEIQRTEQGDSAMYLCASSPSPYEQYFGPGTRLTVT.

The chain uses TRBV10-3 and TRBJ2-5; TRBD1 agrees at 8 bases. CDR1 and CDR2 from the germline V gene are ENHRY and SYGVKD. This CDR3 has 14 residues. The V segment lost 4 bases and the J segment 5 bases; nucleotides outside the gene matches: 6. For the CDR3, the DNA is TGTGCCATCAGTGTTCAGGGGGCGCAGGAGACCCAGTACTTC. Translating it yields CAISVQGAQETQYF.